The 20 T cell receptor beta chains below all came from one sample that was sequenced in a study of blood T cell repertoires in COVID-19. The repertoire was sequenced with immunoSEQ multiplex PCR; TCRdb's copy has only in-frame clones and lacks some. There are 150,000 to 200,000 clones in the sample; around four fifths occur only once, and more than 7.5% lies in the top ten. The specimen sequenced was peripheral blood. These receptors were collected from a woman aged 70 to 79 with COVID-19, enrolled during active disease.

This chain connects TRBV3-1 (or the pseudogene TRBV3-2) to TRBJ1-6; D unresolved. Germline-derived CDR1 and CDR2 are LGHDT and YNNKEL (reference sequence). Trimming took 5 bases from V and 8 from J, leaving 13 bases between them. The length of the CDR3 is 14 residues. CDR3 sequence reads: CASSIRGQDSPLHF. The CDR3 bases are TGTGCCAGCAGCATCCGGGGTCAGGATTCACCCCTCCACTTT.

This clone was seen once. The rearrangement uses TRBV7-8 and TRBJ1-2; TRBD1 matches at 7 bases. With V trimmed by 5 bases and J by 11 bases, 11 bases remained unmatched. The CDR3 is 13 amino acids. Germline CDR1 SGHVS, CDR2 FQNEAQ. CDR3 nucleotides: TGTGCCAGCAGCCTGACAGGGCCATGGGAATACACCTTC. Translated: CASSLTGPWEYTF.

The chain employs TRBV18 and TRBJ2-5, with D hard to call. There are 13 residues in the CDR3. Germline CDR1 reads KGHSH; CDR2 reads LQKENI. V gave up 3 bases and J gave up 5 bases, with 10 bases separating them. The DNA for the CDR3 is TGTGCCAGCTCACCTGGCTCGAGGGAGACCCAGTACTTC. It codes for CASSPGSRETQYF.

The gene calls are TRBV28 and TRBJ2-1, with D maybe TRBD2 (5 bases). Germline V gene lookup returns CDR1 MDHEN and CDR2 SYDVKM. This CDR3 contains 12 residues. V shed 5 bases and J shed 12 bases, with 14 bases lying between them. The chain's CDR3 is CASSPGGVGQFF. CDR3 nucleotides: TGTGCCAGCAGTCCTGGAGGAGTCGGGCAGTTCTTC.

The J gene is TRBJ1-3, the V gene TRBV7-2; no firm D call. CDR1 is SGHTA, CDR2 FQGNSA, per germline. V gave up 1 base and J gave up 1 base, with 8 bases separating them. This CDR3 region has 15 residues. CDR3 in DNA: TGTGCCAGCAGCTTAGTAGCGACATCTGGAAACACCATATATTTT. Amino acid sequence: CASSLVATSGNTIYF.

The chain couples TRBV5-1 to TRBJ2-7, with D unclear. This CDR3 has 15 residues. Per the germline V gene, CDR1 is SGHRS and CDR2 is YFSETQ. Trimming cost V 1 base and J 4 bases, with 15 bases left between them. In DNA form, the CDR3 reads TGCGCCAGCAGCTTGAACCCCGGGTTTCTTTACGAGCAGTACTTC. Its protein product is CASSLNPGFLYEQYF.

The V call is TRBV4-1, the J call TRBJ2-7; 12 bases map to TRBD2. This CDR3 has 15 amino acids. Looked up from germline, CDR1 is MGHRA and CDR2 is YSYEKL. With V trimmed by 4 bases and J by 0 bases, 1 base remained unmatched. CDR3: CASSLTSGSSYEQYF. The DNA for the CDR3 is TGCGCCAGCAGCCTGACTAGCGGGAGCTCCTACGAGCAGTACTTC.

The chain combines TRBV4-3 with TRBJ2-1; D is perhaps TRBD1 (5 bases). The CDR3 is 13 residues long. Trimming took 4 bases from V and 3 from J, leaving 7 bases between them. CDR1 is LGHNA, CDR2 YSLEER, per germline. This CDR3 reads CASSRDSYNEQFF. Here the CDR3 DNA reads TGCGCCAGCAGCCGCGACAGCTACAATGAGCAGTTCTTC.

This clone has a single count. The chain recombines TRBV7-2 with TRBJ2-1; 7 bases line up with TRBD2. The germline V gene has CDR1 SGHTA and CDR2 FQGNSA. This CDR3 comprises 14 residues. The trim removed 7 bases at V and 0 bases at J, leaving 3 bases unmatched. In DNA, the CDR3 is TGTGCCAGCACGCGGGGGAGCTCCTACAATGAGCAGTTCTTC. It yields the protein CASTRGSSYNEQFF.

V gene TRBV18 combines with J gene TRBJ2-1; 9 bases match TRBD2. The CDR3 has 11 residues. V shed 8 bases, J shed 8 bases, and the junction held 1 base outside the gene matches. Germline V lookup: CDR1 KGHSH, CDR2 LQKENI. CDR3 residues: CASVAGDEQFF. The CDR3 DNA reads as TGTGCCAGCGTAGCGGGAGATGAGCAGTTCTTC.

The chain combines TRBV7-9 with TRBJ1-2; D not resolved. Germline V gene sequence: CDR1 SEHNR, CDR2 FQNEAQ (reference sequence). The CDR3 sequence is 14 residues long. V dropped 5 bases and J dropped 8 bases, with 18 bases sitting between them. CDR3 nucleotides: TGTGCCAGCAGCCCCGCTCGCTCCTATGTAGGCTACACCTTC. Its translation is CASSPARSYVGYTF. Looking up the rest from reference TRBV7-9 and TRBJ1-2 gives the full variable domain: DTGVSQNPRHKITKRGQNVTFRCDPISEHNRLYWYRQTLGQGPEFLTYFQNEAQLEKSRLLSDRFSAERPKGSFSTLEIQRTEQGDSAMYLCASSPARSYVGYTFGSGTRLTVV.

The chain recombines TRBV5-1 with TRBJ1-1, with 9 bases lining up with TRBD1. Germline CDR1 SGHRS, CDR2 YFSETQ. V lost 2 bases to trimming and J lost 0 bases; unmatched junction nucleotides: 2. This CDR3 spans 15 amino acids. The CDR3, as DNA: TGCGCCAGCAGCTTTGGGGACAGGGTGAACACTGAAGCTTTCTTT. The encoded protein is CASSFGDRVNTEAFF.

Notes on this clone: Other nucleotide sequences in the sample specify the same CDR3. The chain uses TRBV18 and TRBJ2-7; D ambiguous. Germline values: CDR1 KGHSH, CDR2 LQKENI. The CDR3 totals 13 residues. Trimming took off 2 bases at V and 0 bases at J, with 5 bases between the two ends. CDR3 loop: CASSPGGSYEQYF. CDR3 nucleotides: TGTGCCAGCTCACCAGGCGGCTCCTACGAGCAGTACTTC.

This clone appeared once. This chain uses TRBV5-6 with TRBJ2-7, with a tentative D call TRBD2 (6 bases). Germline lookup yields CDR1 SGHDT and CDR2 YYEEEE. V lost 4 bases, J lost 2 bases, and 13 bases lay in between. The CDR3 covers 14 residues. CDR3 in amino acids: CASSTRGGTYEQYF. In nucleotides, the CDR3 is TGTGCCAGCAGCACAAGGGGCGGGACCTACGAGCAGTACTTC.

This chain connects TRBV5-8 to TRBJ1-2; no firm D call. The V and J ends lost 1 base and 3 bases respectively, with 4 bases between them. Germline V CDR1 and CDR2: SGHTS, YDEGEE. The CDR3 loop spans 12 amino acids. This CDR3 is CASSLPDYGYTF. The CDR3 DNA follows: TGTGCCAGCAGCTTGCCGGACTATGGCTACACCTTC.

This clone was seen only once. The V gene is TRBV27, the J gene TRBJ1-1; D not certain. The CDR3 runs 13 residues. The germline CDR1 and CDR2 sequences are MNHEY and SMNVEV (reference sequence). V lost 7 bases, J lost 4 bases, and 13 bases lay in between. As DNA, the CDR3 is TGTGCCAGCAAGAGGGCTGGAATCACTGAAGCTTTCTTT. Translated: CASKRAGITEAFF.

The rearrangement uses TRBV7-8 and TRBJ2-5; 9 positions agree with TRBD1. Unmatched junction bases numbered 5, after V lost 5 bases and J lost 1 base. CDR3 length equals 15 residues. Germline CDR1 and CDR2: SGHVS and FQNEAQ. CDR3: CASSPTDRGQETQYF. DNA of the CDR3: TGTGCCAGCAGCCCAACGGACAGGGGCCAAGAGACCCAGTACTTC. The complete variable domain, with remaining parts taken from reference TRBV7-8 and TRBJ2-5, reads GAGVSQSPRYKVAKRGQDVALRCDPISGHVSLFWYQQALGQGPEFLTYFQNEAQLDKSGLPSDRFFAERPEGSVSTLKIQRTQQEDSAVYLCASSPTDRGQETQYFGPGTRLLVL.

CDR3 in DNA: TGTGCCAGCAGCCCGTCCCGGGACATCTATGGCTACACCTTC. This translates into CASSPSRDIYGYTF. This chain uses TRBV7-6 with TRBJ1-2; a weak D match, TRBD1 (6 bases). V lost 5 bases, J lost 4 bases, and 14 bases lay in between. The CDR3 runs 14 residues. Germline V lookup: CDR1 SGHVS, CDR2 FNYEAQ.

This chain joins TRBV29-1 and TRBJ1-1; D might be TRBD1 (6 bases). V was cut by 4 bases and J by 12 bases, with 15 bases left in between. CDR1 SQVTM and CDR2 ANQGSEA come from the germline V gene. This CDR3 spans 11 amino acids. The chain's CDR3 is CSVAGTPGTFF. The CDR3 DNA reads as TGCAGCGTTGCCGGGACACCCGGTACTTTCTTT. Full variable domain (outside the CDR3, taken from reference TRBV29-1 and TRBJ1-1): SAVISQKPSRDICQRGTSLTIQCQVDSQVTMMFWYRQQPGQSLTLIATANQGSEATYESGFVIDKFPISRPNLTFSTLTVSNMSPEDSSIYLCSVAGTPGTFFGQGTRLTVV.

The V call is TRBV25-1, the J call TRBJ2-2, with 7 nucleotides matching TRBD1. With V trimmed by 6 bases and J by 0 bases, 7 bases remained unmatched. This CDR3 spans 16 amino acids. Germline V gene lookup returns CDR1 MGHDK and CDR2 SYGVNS. The CDR3 nucleotides read TGTGCCAGCAGAAAACAAGGGACAGCGAACACCGGGGAGCTGTTTTTT. Amino acids: CASRKQGTANTGELFF.